A selection of T cell receptor beta chains follows, all from one sample in a study of human T cells and chemical hapten exposure. In TCRdb, the RACE reads were re-called with MiXCR into one record per CDR3 protein. The sample records 50,000 to 70,000 distinct CDR3 sequences, roughly 6.1% being singletons. Sequencing was performed on whole blood. These receptors all stem from a female donor in good health. Some clones in this sample may be carry-over from other donors' samples. The CDR3 runs from the conserved cysteine through the conserved F or W. D genes are given only for firm matches. Clone sizes are given selectively: once, few, many, or a class where the clone is expanded.

d_call	j_call	v_call	clone_size	cdr3_aa	cdr3_nt
-	TRBJ2-5	TRBV12-3/TRBV12-4	many	CASTYTPAGKKAQYF	TGTGCCAGCACTTATACTCCGGCAGGGAAAAAGGCCCAGTACTTC
-	TRBJ1-5	TRBV12-3/TRBV12-4	many	CASSVGLQPQHF	TGTGCCAGCAGTGTGGGGTTGCAGCCCCAGCATTTT
-	TRBJ2-4	TRBV15	-	CATSRDHGGVIDIQYF	TGTGCCACCAGCAGAGATCATGGGGGAGTCATTGACATTCAGTACTTC
-	TRBJ2-3	TRBV7-8	-	CASSLEARASTDMQYF	TGTGCCAGCAGCTTAGAGGCTAGGGCCAGCACAGATATGCAGTATTTT
TRBD1	TRBJ2-3	TRBV4-3	many	CASSQDFDRALYTQYF	TGCGCCAGCAGCCAAGATTTCGACAGGGCGTTGTATACGCAGTATTTT
-	TRBJ2-7	TRBV29-1	few	CSPRRRPYF	TGCAGCCCCCGACGGAGGCCGTACTTC
-	TRBJ2-1	TRBV6-1	-	CASSDVLPEQFF	TGTGCCAGCAGTGATGTCCTGCCTGAGCAGTTCTTC
-	TRBJ2-2	TRBV7-9	few	CASSLRGSGGTGELFF	TGTGCCAGCAGCTTAAGAGGATCTGGGGGAACCGGGGAGCTGTTTTTT
-	TRBJ2-1	TRBV14	many	CASSQAWHRRNEQFF	TGTGCCAGCAGCCAAGCCTGGCATAGGCGGAATGAGCAGTTCTTC
-	TRBJ1-6	TRBV20-1	-	CSAVGRGNSPLHF	TGCAGTGCGGTAGGGAGGGGTAATTCACCCCTCCACTTT
-	TRBJ2-1	TRBV29-1	-	CSVTPTNRENEQFF	TGCAGCGTTACCCCAACTAACAGGGAAAATGAGCAGTTCTTC
-	TRBJ1-2	TRBV5-1	many	CASSLVQGERNYGYTF	TGCGCCAGCAGCTTGGTACAGGGAGAACGGAACTATGGCTACACCTTC
-	TRBJ1-1	TRBV9	many	CASSVERRLGTEAFF	TGTGCCAGCAGCGTAGAGCGGAGGTTGGGCACTGAAGCTTTCTTT
-	TRBJ1-5	TRBV4-1	few	CASSHYQGANQPQNF	TGCGCCAGCAGCCATTACCAGGGAGCCAATCAGCCCCAGAATTTT
TRBD2	TRBJ2-2	TRBV18	-	CASSPQRGTGELFF	TGTGCCAGCTCACCACAGCGGGGCACCGGGGAGCTGTTTTTT
-	TRBJ2-3	TRBV6-1	many	CASSEARDTQYF	TGTGCCAGCAGTGAAGCGCGAGATACGCAGTATTTT
-	TRBJ2-1	TRBV2	many	CATLGLRGTEYEQFF	TGTGCCACCCTCGGGTTGCGCGGGACAGAATATGAGCAGTTCTTC
-	TRBJ2-7	TRBV6-6	-	CASSYVRDGAYEQYF	TGTGCCAGCAGTTACGTCCGGGACGGTGCCTACGAGCAGTACTTC
TRBD2	TRBJ2-7	TRBV29-1	many	CSVGTSGSGEQYF	TGCAGCGTGGGGACTAGCGGGAGTGGTGAGCAGTACTTC
-	TRBJ1-1	TRBV11-2	many	CASSLGVGRWKAFF	TGTGCCAGCAGCTTAGGAGTCGGACGGTGGAAAGCTTTCTTT
-	TRBJ1-1	TRBV10-3	many	CAISGTENTEAFF	TGTGCCATCAGTGGGACGGAGAACACTGAAGCTTTCTTT
-	TRBJ2-7	TRBV28	few	CASGEREPPEQYF	TGTGCCAGCGGGGAACGGGAGCCCCCGGAGCAGTACTTC
-	TRBJ2-2	TRBV14	few	CASSSYWGNTGELFF	TGTGCCAGCAGCTCATACTGGGGCAACACCGGGGAGCTGTTTTTT
-	TRBJ2-7	TRBV5-6	many	CASSLRGGGEQYF	TGTGCCAGCAGCTTGCGGGGAGGAGGCGAGCAGTACTTC
TRBD2	TRBJ2-1	TRBV6-2/TRBV6-3	few	CASSADLAGGNDEQFF	TGTGCCAGCAGTGCGGATCTAGCGGGAGGTAATGATGAGCAGTTCTTC
-	TRBJ1-4	TRBV12-3/TRBV12-4	many	CASSFGSPWATNEKLFF	TGTGCCAGCAGCTTCGGGTCCCCCTGGGCAACTAATGAAAAACTGTTTTTT
-	TRBJ1-4	TRBV6-5	-	CASSLSRWEKLFF	TGTGCCAGCAGCCTTTCGAGGTGGGAAAAACTGTTTTTT
-	TRBJ2-3	TRBV7-6	many	CASSLRGPVGTDTQYF	TGTGCCAGCAGCTTACGAGGCCCTGTAGGCACAGATACGCAGTATTTT
TRBD1	TRBJ2-5	TRBV3-1	many	CAYGRGRGQETQYF	TGTGCCTACGGAAGGGGGCGCGGGCAAGAGACCCAGTACTTC
-	TRBJ2-5	TRBV29-1	many	CSVVRGQRIPRETQYF	TGCAGCGTTGTTCGTGGCCAGCGGATACCCCGGGAGACCCAGTACTTC
-	TRBJ1-1	TRBV12-3/TRBV12-4	few	CASSLSPADEVFF	TGTGCCAGCAGTCTTTCCCCTGCGGACGAGGTTTTCTTT
-	TRBJ2-3	TRBV29-1	-	CSVGSSTDTQYF	TGCAGCGTTGGGTCTAGCACAGATACGCAGTATTTT
-	TRBJ2-3	TRBV29-1	-	CSVSSGAAVTDTQYF	TGCAGCGTTTCTTCGGGGGCAGCCGTCACAGATACGCAGTATTTT
-	TRBJ2-7	TRBV10-3	many	CAISTDREQYF	TGTGCCATCAGTACGGACAGAGAGCAGTACTTC
-	TRBJ2-7	TRBV27	-	CASSPPGMSEQYF	TGTGCCAGCAGTCCCCCGGGGATGTCGGAGCAGTACTTC
TRBD2	TRBJ2-3	TRBV7-3	many	CASSVNPGGRATDTQYF	TGTGCCAGCAGCGTAAACCCTGGCGGGAGGGCCACAGATACGCAGTATTTT
-	TRBJ1-5	TRBV12-3/TRBV12-4	many	CASSLRAGFQPQHF	TGTGCCAGCAGTTTAAGGGCAGGGTTCCAGCCCCAGCATTTT
-	TRBJ2-7	TRBV7-2	many	CASSDIPYEQYF	TGTGCCAGCAGCGACATTCCCTACGAGCAGTACTTC
-	TRBJ2-3	TRBV2	many	CASSEDTDTQYF	TGTGCCAGCAGTGAAGACACAGATACGCAGTATTTT
-	TRBJ1-1	TRBV25-1	few	CASSEGGVTEAFF	TGTGCCAGCAGTGAGGGGGGAGTCACTGAAGCTTTCTTT
TRBD2	TRBJ2-1	TRBV3-1	many	CASSPPPRLAGGNEQFF	TGTGCCAGCAGCCCGCCGCCTCGGCTAGCGGGAGGCAATGAGCAGTTCTTC
-	TRBJ1-5	TRBV7-2	many	CASSPPGASNSNQPQHF	TGTGCCAGCAGCCCCCCCGGGGCTTCTAATTCCAATCAGCCCCAGCATTTT
-	TRBJ2-1	TRBV6-2/TRBV6-3	-	CASSRDSYNEQFF	TGTGCCAGCAGCCGGGACTCCTACAATGAGCAGTTCTTC
-	TRBJ2-2	TRBV29-1	many	CSARRLANTGELFF	TGCAGCGCCCGCAGACTAGCGAACACCGGGGAGCTGTTTTTT
-	TRBJ2-5	TRBV20-1	few	CSAKRGTPKETQYF	TGCAGTGCAAAACGTGGTACACCAAAAGAGACCCAGTACTTC
-	TRBJ2-2	TRBV6-2/TRBV6-3	few	CASSQTTGELFF	TGTGCCAGCAGTCAAACCACCGGGGAGCTGTTTTTT
-	TRBJ1-1	TRBV2	-	CASILLDTEAFF	TGTGCCAGCATCTTGCTTGACACTGAAGCTTTCTTT
TRBD2	TRBJ2-3	TRBV5-1	few	CASSLSLAGSTDTQYF	TGCGCCAGCAGCTTGTCCCTAGCGGGAAGCACAGATACGCAGTATTTT
TRBD1	TRBJ2-3	TRBV2	many	CASSPQGAPSTDTQYF	TGTGCCAGCAGTCCACAGGGGGCTCCGAGCACAGATACGCAGTATTTT